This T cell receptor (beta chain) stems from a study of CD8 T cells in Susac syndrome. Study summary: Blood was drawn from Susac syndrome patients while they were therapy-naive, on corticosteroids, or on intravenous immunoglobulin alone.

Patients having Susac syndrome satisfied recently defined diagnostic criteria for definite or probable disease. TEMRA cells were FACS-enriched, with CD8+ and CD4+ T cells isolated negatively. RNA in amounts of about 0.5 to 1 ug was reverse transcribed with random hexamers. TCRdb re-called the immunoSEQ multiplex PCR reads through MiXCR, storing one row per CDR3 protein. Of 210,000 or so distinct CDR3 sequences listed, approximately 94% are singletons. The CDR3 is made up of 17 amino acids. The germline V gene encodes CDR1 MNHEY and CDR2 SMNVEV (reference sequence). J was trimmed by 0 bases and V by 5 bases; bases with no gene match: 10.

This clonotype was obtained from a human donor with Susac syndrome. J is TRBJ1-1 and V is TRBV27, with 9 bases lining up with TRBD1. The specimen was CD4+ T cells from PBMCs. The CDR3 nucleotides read TGTGCCAGCAGTCGCCCGGACAGGGGCTCGATGAACACTGAAGCTTTCTTT. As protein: CASSRPDRGSMNTEAFF.